The following is a TCR beta chain sequence with its context. This entry is derived from a study of blood T cell repertoires in COVID-19. V lost 5 bases, J lost 0 bases, and 14 bases lay in between. The CDR3 sequence is 15 residues long. Germline values: CDR1 MGHRA, CDR2 YSYEKL. Some clones are missing from TCRdb's copy, which holds only in-frame ones; the method was immunoSEQ multiplex PCR. The data show roughly 340,000 clones, 87% seen once. The chain recombines TRBV4-1 with TRBJ2-7, with D perhaps matching TRBD1 (6 bases). The origin of this receptor is a man aged 35 to 55 in a cohort exposed to, infected with or recovered from COVID-19 (not recorded which). Sequenced: PBMCs or T cells enriched from blood (not recorded which). The CDR3 sequence is CASSVGTSSSYEQYF. CDR3 bases: TGCGCCAGCAGCGTCGGGACATCGAGCTCCTACGAGCAGTACTTC.